This T cell receptor beta chain was identified in a study of CD8 T cells in Susac syndrome. The study's findings and limits: Among people with Susac, CD8+ clonal expansion was greatest in TEMRA cells and active patients.

Random hexamers were used to reverse transcribe about 0.5 to 1 ug of RNA. TCRdb re-derived calls from the immunoSEQ multiplex PCR reads in MiXCR, one entry per CDR3 protein. This table has 1,200 or so distinct CDR3 sequences, over 60% appearing once. The CDR3 length is 13 residues. Trimming stripped 3 bases from V and 1 base from J, with 7 bases between. Germline CDR1 and CDR2: SGHNT and YYREEE (reference sequence). Staining for CD27 and CD45RA set out the memory subsets used for TEMRA sorting. The authors sequenced both total CD8+ cells and sorted CD8+ TEMRA cells. Worth noting for this clonotype: The antigen is not known.

This TCR was sampled from a human donor with Susac syndrome. The chain combines TRBV5-4 with TRBJ1-2; D is undetermined. Sequenced sample: CD8+ TEMRA cells from PBMCs. Subset reported: FACS-sorted terminally differentiated effector memory CD8+ T cells re-expressing CD45RA (CD8+ TEMRA). Here the CDR3 DNA reads TGTGCCAGCAGCTCCGGGCTTAACTATGGCTACACCTTC. It encodes CASSSGLNYGYTF.